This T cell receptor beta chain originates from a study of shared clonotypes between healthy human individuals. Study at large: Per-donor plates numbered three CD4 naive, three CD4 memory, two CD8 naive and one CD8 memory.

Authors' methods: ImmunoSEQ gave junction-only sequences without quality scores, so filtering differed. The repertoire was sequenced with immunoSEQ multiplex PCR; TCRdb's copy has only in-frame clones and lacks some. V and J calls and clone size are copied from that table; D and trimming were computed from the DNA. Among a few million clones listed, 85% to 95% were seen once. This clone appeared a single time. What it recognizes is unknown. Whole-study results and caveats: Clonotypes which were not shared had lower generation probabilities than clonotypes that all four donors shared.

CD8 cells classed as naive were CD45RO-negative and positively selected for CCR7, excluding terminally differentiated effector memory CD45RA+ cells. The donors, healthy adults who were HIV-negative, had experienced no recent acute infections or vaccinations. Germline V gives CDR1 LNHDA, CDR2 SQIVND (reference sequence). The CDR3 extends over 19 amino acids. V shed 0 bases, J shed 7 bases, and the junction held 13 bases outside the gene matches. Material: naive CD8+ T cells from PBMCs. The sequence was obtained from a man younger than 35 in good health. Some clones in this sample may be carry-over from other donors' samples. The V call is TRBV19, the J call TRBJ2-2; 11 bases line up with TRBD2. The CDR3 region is CASSIDVTSGSLSLGELFF. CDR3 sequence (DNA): TGTGCCAGTAGTATAGATGTCACTAGCGGGAGTTTATCGCTCGGGGAGCTGTTTTTT.